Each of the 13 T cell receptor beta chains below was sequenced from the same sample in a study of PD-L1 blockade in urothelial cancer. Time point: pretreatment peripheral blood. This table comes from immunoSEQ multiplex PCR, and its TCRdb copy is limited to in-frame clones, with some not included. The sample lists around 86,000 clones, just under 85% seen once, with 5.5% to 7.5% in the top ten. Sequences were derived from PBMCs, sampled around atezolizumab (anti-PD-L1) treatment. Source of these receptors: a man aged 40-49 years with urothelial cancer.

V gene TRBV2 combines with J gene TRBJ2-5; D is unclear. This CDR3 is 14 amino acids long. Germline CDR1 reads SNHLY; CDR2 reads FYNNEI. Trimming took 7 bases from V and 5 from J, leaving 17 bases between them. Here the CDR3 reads CASNRVSPKETQYF. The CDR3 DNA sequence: TGTGCCAGCAATCGGGTTTCACCTAAGGAGACCCAGTACTTC.

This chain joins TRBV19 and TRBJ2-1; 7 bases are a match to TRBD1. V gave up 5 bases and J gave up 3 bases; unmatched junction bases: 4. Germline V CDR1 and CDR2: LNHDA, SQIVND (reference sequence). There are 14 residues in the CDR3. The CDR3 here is CASSATGNYNEQFF. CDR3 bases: TGTGCCAGTAGTGCGACAGGGAACTACAATGAGCAGTTCTTC.

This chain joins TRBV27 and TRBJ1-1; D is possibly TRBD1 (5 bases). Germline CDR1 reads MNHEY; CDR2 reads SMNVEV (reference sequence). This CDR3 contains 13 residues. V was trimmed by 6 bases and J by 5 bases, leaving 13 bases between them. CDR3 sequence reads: CASRPQGWTEAFF. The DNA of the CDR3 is TGTGCCAGCAGGCCTCAGGGTTGGACTGAAGCTTTCTTT.

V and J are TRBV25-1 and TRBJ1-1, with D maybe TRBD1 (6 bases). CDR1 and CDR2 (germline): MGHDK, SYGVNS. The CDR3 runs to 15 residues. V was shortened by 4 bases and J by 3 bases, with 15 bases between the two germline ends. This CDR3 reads CASSGVNRADTEAFF. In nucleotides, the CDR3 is TGTGCCAGCAGTGGAGTTAACAGGGCCGACACTGAAGCTTTCTTT.

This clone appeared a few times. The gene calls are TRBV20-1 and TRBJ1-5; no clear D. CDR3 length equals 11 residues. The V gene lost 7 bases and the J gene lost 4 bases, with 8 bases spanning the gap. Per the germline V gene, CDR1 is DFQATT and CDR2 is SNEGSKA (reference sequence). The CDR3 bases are TGCAGTGTTGACAAGAATCAGCCCCAGCATTTT. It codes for CSVDKNQPQHF.

The CDR3: CASSPGGRVNEQFF. CDR3 DNA: TGTGCCAGCTCACCGGGCGGCAGGGTCAATGAGCAGTTCTTC. The chain links TRBV18 to TRBJ2-1; possible D gene TRBD1, 5 bases. The CDR3 covers 14 residues. V lost 3 bases and J lost 6, with 12 bases in between. CDR1 KGHSH and CDR2 LQKENI come from the germline V gene.

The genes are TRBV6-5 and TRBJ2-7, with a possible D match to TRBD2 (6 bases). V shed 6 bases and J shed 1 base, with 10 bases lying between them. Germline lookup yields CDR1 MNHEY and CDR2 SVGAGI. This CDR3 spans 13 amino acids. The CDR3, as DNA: TGTGCCAGCAGGAGTAGCGGATCCTACGAGCAGTACTTC. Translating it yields CASRSSGSYEQYF.

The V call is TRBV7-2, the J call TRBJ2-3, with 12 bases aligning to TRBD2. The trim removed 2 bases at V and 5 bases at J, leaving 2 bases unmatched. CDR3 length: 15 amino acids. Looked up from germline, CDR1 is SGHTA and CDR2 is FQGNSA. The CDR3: CASSLILAGGDTQYF. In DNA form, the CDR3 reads TGTGCCAGCAGCTTAATACTAGCGGGAGGAGATACGCAGTATTTT.

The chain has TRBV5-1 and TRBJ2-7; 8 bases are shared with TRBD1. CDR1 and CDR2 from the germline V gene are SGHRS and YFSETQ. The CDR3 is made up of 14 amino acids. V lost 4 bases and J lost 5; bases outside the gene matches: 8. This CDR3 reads CASSPQGALNEQYF. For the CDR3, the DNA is TGCGCCAGCAGCCCCCAGGGGGCGCTTAACGAGCAGTACTTC. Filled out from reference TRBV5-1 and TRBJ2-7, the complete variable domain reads KAGVTQTPRYLIKTRGQQVTLSCSPISGHRSVSWYQQTPGQGLQFLFEYFSETQRNKGNFPGRFSGRQFSNSRSEMNVSTLELGDSALYLCASSPQGALNEQYFGPGTRLTVT.

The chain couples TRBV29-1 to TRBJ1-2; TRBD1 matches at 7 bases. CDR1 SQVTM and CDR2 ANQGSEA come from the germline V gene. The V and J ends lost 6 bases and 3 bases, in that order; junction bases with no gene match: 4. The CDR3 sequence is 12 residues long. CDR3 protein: CSVTGTDYGYTF. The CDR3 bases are TGCAGCGTGACAGGGACAGACTATGGCTACACCTTC.

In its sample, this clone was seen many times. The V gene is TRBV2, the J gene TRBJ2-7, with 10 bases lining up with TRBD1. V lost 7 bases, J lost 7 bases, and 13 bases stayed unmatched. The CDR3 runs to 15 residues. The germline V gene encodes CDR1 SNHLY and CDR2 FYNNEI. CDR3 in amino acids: CASMKSGTGAREQYF. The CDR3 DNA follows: TGTGCCAGCATGAAGTCCGGGACAGGGGCTCGGGAGCAGTACTTC.

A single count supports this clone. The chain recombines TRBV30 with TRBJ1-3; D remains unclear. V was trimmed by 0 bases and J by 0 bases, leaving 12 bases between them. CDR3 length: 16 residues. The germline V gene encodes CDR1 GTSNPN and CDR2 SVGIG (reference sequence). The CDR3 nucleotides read TGTGCCTGGAGTGTGGGCGGGCTACGCTCTGGAAACACCATATATTTT. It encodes CAWSVGGLRSGNTIYF. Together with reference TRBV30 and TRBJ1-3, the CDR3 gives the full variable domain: SQTIHQWPATLVQPVGSPLSLECTVEGTSNPNLYWYRQAAGRGLQLLFYSVGIGQISSEVPQNLSASRPQDRQFILSSKKLLLSDSGFYLCAWSVGGLRSGNTIYFGEGSWLTVV.

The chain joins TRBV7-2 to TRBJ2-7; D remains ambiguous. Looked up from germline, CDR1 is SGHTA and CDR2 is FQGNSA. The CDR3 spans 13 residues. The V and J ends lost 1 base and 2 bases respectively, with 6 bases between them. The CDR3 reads CASSLEPTYEQYF. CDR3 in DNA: TGTGCCAGCAGCTTAGAACCTACCTACGAGCAGTACTTC.